This T cell receptor (beta chain) emerged from a study of T cell responses to AZD1222 COVID-19 vaccine. Germline-derived CDR1 and CDR2 are SGHRS and YFSETQ. The CDR3 has 15 residues. V was clipped by 3 bases and J by 4 bases; unmatched bases: 8. The study's findings and limits: None of the repertoires were sampled until the peak T cell response had passed. Seropositivity was recorded at baseline in only 6 or 7 AZD1222 recipients. Donors in the cohort were predominantly white British and more often female, and clonal diversity was possibly underestimated.

On this clone itself: What it binds is unknown.

This table comes from immunoSEQ multiplex PCR, and its TCRdb copy is limited to in-frame clones, with some not included. The table has about 140,000 clones, roughly 92% seen once; the top ten hold 1.5% to 2%. The chain couples TRBV5-1 to TRBJ1-2; 8 nucleotides align to TRBD1. The TCR sequence derives from an adult in good health. The sample in question was peripheral blood, obtained on day 0 of AZD1222 vaccination. The CDR3 DNA sequence: TGCGCCAGCAGCTGGGGGGACAGGTCGGGCTATGGCTACACCTTC. Residues: CASSWGDRSGYGYTF.